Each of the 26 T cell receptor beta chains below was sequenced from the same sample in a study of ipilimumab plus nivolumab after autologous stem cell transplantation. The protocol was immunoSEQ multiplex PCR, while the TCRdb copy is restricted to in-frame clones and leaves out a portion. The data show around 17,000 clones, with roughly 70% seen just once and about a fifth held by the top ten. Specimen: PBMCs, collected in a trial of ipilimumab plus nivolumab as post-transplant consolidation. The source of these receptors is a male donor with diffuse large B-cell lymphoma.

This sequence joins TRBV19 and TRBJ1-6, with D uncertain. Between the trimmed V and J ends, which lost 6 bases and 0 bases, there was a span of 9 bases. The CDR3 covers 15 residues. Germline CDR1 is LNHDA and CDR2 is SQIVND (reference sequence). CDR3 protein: CASSPASSYNSPLHF. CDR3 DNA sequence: TGTGCCAGTAGCCCCGCGAGCTCCTATAATTCACCCCTCCACTTT.

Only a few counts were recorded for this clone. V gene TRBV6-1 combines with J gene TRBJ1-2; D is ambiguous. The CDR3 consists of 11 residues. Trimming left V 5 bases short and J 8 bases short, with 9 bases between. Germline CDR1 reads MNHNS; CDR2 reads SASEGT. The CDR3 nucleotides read TGTGCCAGCAGTCCCGGTCGAGGCTACACCTTC. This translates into CASSPGRGYTF.

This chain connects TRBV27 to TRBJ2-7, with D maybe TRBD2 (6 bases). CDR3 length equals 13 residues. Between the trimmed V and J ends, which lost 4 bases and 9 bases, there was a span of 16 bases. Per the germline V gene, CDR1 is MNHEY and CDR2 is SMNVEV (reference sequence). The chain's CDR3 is CASSYNGGYGQYF. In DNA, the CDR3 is TGTGCCAGCAGTTATAACGGGGGATATGGGCAGTACTTC.

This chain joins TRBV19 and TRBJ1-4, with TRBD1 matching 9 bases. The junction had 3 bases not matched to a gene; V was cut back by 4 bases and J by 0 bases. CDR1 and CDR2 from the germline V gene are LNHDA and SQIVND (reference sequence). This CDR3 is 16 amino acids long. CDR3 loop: CASSRDREPTNEKLFF. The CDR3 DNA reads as TGTGCCAGTAGTAGGGACAGGGAACCAACTAATGAAAAACTGTTTTTT.

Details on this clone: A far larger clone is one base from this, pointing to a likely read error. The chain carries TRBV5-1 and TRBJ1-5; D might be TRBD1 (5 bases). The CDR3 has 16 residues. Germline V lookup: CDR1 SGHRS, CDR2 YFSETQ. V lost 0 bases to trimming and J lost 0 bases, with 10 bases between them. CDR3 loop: CASSLGGGFSNQPQHF. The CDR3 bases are TGCGCCAGCAGCTTGGGGGGCGGTTTTAGCAATCAGCCCCAGCATTTT.

CDR3 loop: CASSQGSAGVAEQYF. The CDR3 DNA is TGCGCCAGCAGCCAGGGGTCCGCGGGGGTAGCCGAGCAGTACTTC. The chain is built from TRBV4-1 and TRBJ2-7; 7 bases agree with TRBD2. Germline lookup yields CDR1 MGHRA and CDR2 YSYEKL. This CDR3 comprises 15 residues. V trimming: 3 bases; J trimming: 6 bases; junction bases outside the gene matches: 11.

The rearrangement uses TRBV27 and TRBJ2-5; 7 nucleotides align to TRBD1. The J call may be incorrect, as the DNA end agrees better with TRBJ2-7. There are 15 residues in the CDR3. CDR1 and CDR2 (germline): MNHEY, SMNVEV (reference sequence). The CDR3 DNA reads TGTGCCAGCAGTTTGTCTCCGGGACAGTCTTACGAGCAGTACTTC. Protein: CASSLSPGQSYEQYF.

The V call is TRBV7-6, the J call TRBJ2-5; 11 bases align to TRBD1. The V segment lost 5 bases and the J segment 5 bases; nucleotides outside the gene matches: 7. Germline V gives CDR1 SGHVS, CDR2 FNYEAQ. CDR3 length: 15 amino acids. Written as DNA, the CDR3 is TGTGCCAGCAGCCACGGACAGGGGGCATGGGAGACCCAGTACTTC. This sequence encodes CASSHGQGAWETQYF.

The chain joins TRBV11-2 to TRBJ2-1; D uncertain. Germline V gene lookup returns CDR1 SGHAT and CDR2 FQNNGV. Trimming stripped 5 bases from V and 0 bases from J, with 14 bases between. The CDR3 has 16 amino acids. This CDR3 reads CASSPRTPSSYNEQFF. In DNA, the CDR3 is TGTGCCAGCAGCCCGAGAACCCCTAGCTCCTACAATGAGCAGTTCTTC.

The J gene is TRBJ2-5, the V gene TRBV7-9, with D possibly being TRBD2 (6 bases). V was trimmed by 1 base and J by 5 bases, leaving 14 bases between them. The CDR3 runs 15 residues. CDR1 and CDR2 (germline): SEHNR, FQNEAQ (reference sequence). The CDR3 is CASSLVSGVGETQYF. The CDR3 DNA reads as TGTGCCAGCAGCTTAGTTAGCGGCGTGGGGGAGACCCAGTACTTC.

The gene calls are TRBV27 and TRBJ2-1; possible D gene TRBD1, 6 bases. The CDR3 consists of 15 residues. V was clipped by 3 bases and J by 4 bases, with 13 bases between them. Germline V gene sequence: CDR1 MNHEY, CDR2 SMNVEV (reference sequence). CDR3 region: CASSFGGDTYNEQFF. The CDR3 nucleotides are TGTGCCAGCAGTTTTGGTGGGGACACGTACAATGAGCAGTTCTTC.

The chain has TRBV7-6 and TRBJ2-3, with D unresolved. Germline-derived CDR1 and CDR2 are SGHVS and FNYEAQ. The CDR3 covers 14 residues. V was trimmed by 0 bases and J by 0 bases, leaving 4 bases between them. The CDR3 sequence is CASSLASSTDTQYF. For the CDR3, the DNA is TGTGCCAGCAGCTTAGCGTCCAGCACAGATACGCAGTATTTT.

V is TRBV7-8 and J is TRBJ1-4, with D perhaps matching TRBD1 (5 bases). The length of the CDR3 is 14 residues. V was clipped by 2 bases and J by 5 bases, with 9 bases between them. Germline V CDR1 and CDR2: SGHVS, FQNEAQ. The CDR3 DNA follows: TGTGCCAGCAGCTTATATGGGGGGAATGAAAAACTGTTTTTT. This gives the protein CASSLYGGNEKLFF.

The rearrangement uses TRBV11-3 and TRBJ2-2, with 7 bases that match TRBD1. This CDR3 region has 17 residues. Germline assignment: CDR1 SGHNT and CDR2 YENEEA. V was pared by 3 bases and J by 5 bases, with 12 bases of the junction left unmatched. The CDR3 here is CASSLKGAPSGTGELFF. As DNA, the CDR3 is TGTGCCAGCAGCTTGAAGGGGGCTCCCTCGGGGACCGGGGAGCTGTTTTTT.

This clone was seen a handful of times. Here the CDR3 reads CASSPGLNRAWDSPLHF. For the CDR3, the DNA is TGTGCCAGCAGCCCCGGCCTCAACAGGGCTTGGGATTCACCCCTCCACTTT. V and J are TRBV27 and TRBJ1-6, with D possibly matching TRBD1 (6 bases). The germline CDR1 and CDR2 sequences are MNHEY and SMNVEV (reference sequence). The V and J ends lost 6 bases and 8 bases respectively, with 23 bases between them. The CDR3 is 17 residues long.

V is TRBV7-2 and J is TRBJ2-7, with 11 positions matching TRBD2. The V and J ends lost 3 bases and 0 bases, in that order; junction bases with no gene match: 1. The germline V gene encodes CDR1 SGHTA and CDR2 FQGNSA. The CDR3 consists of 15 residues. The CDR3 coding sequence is TGTGCCAGCAGCTTTGGGACTAGCGGCTCCTACGAGCAGTACTTC. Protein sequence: CASSFGTSGSYEQYF.

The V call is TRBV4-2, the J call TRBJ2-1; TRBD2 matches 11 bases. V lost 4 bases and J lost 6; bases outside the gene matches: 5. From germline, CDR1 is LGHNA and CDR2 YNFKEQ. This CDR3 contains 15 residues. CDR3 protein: CASSRLAGGLNEQFF. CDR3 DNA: TGTGCCAGCAGCCGCCTAGCGGGGGGACTCAATGAGCAGTTCTTC.

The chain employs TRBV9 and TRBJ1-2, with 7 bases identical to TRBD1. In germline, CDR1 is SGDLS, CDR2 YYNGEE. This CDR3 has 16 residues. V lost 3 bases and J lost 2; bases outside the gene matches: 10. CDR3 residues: CASSGDGTATNYGYTF. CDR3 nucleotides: TGTGCCAGCAGCGGAGACGGGACAGCCACAAACTATGGCTACACCTTC.

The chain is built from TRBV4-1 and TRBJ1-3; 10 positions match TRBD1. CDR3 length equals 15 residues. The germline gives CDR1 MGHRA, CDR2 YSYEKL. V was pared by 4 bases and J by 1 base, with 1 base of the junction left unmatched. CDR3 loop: CASSRQGASGNTIYF. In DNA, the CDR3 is TGCGCCAGCAGCCGACAGGGGGCATCTGGAAACACCATATATTTT.

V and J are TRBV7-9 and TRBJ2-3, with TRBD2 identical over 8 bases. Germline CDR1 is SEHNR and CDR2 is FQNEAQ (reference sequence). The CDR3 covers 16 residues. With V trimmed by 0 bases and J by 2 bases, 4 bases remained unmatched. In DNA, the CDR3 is TGTGCCAGCAGCTTAGCCGCCGGACTAGCCACAGATACGCAGTATTTT. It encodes CASSLAAGLATDTQYF.

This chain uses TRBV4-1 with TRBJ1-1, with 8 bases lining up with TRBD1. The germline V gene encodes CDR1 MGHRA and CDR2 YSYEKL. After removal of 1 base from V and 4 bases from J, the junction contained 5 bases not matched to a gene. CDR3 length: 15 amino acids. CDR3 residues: CASSQGQGARTEAFF. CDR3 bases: TGCGCCAGCAGCCAAGGGCAGGGGGCGCGCACTGAAGCTTTCTTT.

The CDR3 is CASSSGVGYAEAFF. The CDR3 bases are TGCGCCAGCAGCTCGGGGGTAGGGTACGCTGAAGCTTTCTTT. The chain has TRBV5-1 and TRBJ1-1; a weak D match, TRBD1 (5 bases). Trimming shortened V by 3 bases and J by 6 bases, and 15 bases separated the two germline ends. Germline V gene sequence: CDR1 SGHRS, CDR2 YFSETQ. This CDR3 is built from 14 residues.

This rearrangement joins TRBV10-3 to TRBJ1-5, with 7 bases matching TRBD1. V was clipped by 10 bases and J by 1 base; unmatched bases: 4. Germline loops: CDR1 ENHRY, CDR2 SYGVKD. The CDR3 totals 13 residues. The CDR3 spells CATGTESNQPQHF. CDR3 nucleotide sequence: TGTGCCACCGGGACAGAAAGCAATCAGCCCCAGCATTTT.

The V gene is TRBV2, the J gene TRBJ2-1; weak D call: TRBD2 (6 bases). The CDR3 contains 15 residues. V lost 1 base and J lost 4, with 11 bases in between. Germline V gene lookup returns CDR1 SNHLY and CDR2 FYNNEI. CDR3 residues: CASSEGWGEYNEQFF. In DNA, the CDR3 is TGTGCCAGCAGTGAAGGATGGGGGGAATACAATGAGCAGTTCTTC.

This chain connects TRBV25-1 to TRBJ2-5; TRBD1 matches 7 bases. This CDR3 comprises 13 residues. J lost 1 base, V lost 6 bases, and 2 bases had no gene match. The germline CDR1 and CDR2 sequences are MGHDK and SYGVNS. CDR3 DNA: TGTGCCAGCAGGGGACAGTTCCAAGAGACCCAGTACTTC. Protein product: CASRGQFQETQYF.

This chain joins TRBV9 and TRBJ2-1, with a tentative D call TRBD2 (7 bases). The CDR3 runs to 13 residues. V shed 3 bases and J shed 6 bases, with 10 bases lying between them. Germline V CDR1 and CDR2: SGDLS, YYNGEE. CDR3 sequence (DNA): TGTGCCAGCAGCGAGGGGGGGCTCAATGAGCAGTTCTTC. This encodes CASSEGGLNEQFF.